This T cell receptor beta chain was identified during a study of regulatory T cells in long-lasting Graves disease. Building the TCR beta libraries relied on iRepertoire HTBI primers, and CDR3 regions underwent Arm-PCR. Using its own MiXCR run on the multiplex PCR reads, TCRdb lists one record per CDR3 protein. The sample records a few hundred thousand distinct CDR3 sequences, about 14% being singletons. Trimming left V 3 bases short and J 0 bases short, with 9 bases between. CDR3 length: 15 amino acids. Time point described: newly diagnosed GD, antithyroid drugs for less than 3 months. Following extraction of RNA from PBMCs, that RNA was used to make the TCR library. The same sample was also studied in work on T cells in Graves' hyperthyroidism and ophthalmopathy. That report notes: Patients were excluded for uncontrolled infection, other autoimmune disease, pregnancy or lactation. Stable hyperthyroidism was told apart from ophthalmopathy by a model built on 13 V-J features.

The J gene is TRBJ1-3, the V gene TRBV12-3 or TRBV12-4; D remains ambiguous. The sequenced sample was peripheral blood mononuclear cells (PBMCs), obtained at new diagnosis, from a patient treated with antithyroid drugs. The origin of this receptor is a woman in her fifties or sixties with Graves disease. The CDR3 DNA follows: TGTGCCAGCAGTTTTTTCAGCAACTCTGGAAACACCATATATTTT. Encoded protein: CASSFFSNSGNTIYF.